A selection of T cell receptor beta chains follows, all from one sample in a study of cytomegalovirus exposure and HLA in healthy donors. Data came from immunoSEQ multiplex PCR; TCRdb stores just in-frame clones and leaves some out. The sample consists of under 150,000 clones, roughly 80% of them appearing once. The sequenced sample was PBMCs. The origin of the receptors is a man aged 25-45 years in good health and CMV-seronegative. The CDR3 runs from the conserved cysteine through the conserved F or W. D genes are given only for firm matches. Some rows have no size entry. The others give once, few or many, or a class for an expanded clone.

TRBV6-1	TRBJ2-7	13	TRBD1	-	TGTGCCAGCAGTCGGGACAGCAACTACGAGCAGTACTTC	CASSRDSNYEQYF
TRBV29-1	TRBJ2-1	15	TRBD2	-	TGCAGCGTTGAAGATCCGATGCTAGCGGGAGGGGAGCAGTTCTTC	CSVEDPMLAGGEQFF
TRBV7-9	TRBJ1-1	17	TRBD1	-	TGTTCCAGCAGCACCCACAGGGGGCCTAGGGGGAACACTGAAGCTTTCTTT	CSSSTHRGPRGNTEAFF
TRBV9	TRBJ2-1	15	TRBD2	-	TGTGCCAGCAGCGTAGCTAGCGGGAGACCCAATGAGCAGTTCTTC	CASSVASGRPNEQFF
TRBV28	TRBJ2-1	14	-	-	TGTGCCAGCAGCTGGGACTCCGACTACAATGAGCAGTTCTTC	CASSWDSDYNEQFF
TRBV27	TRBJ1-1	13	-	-	TGTGCCAGCAGTTTATCGGGGGCAGCCGAAGCTTTCTTT	CASSLSGAAEAFF
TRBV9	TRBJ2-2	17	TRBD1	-	TGTGCCAGCAGCGGAGAACCAGGACAGGGTACTACCGGGGAGCTGTTTTTT	CASSGEPGQGTTGELFF
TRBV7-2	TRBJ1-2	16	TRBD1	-	TGTGCCAGCAGCTTCCCCTTGGCAGGGGGGCCCTATGGCTACACCTTC	CASSFPLAGGPYGYTF
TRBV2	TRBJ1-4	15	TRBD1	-	TGTGCCAGCACCGACGGGGGGCAGGGGGCGGAAAAACTGTTTTTT	CASTDGGQGAEKLFF
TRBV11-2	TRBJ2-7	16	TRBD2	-	TGTGCCAGCAGCAATCTCAGGGCTAGCGGGAATTACGAGCAGTACTTC	CASSNLRASGNYEQYF
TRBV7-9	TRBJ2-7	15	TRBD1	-	TGTGCCAGCACCTTAGGGGGACAGGGAACCTACGAGCAGTACTTC	CASTLGGQGTYEQYF
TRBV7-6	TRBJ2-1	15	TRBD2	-	TGTGCCAGCAGCTCGGCGGGAGGGGGATACAATGAGCAGTTCTTC	CASSSAGGGYNEQFF
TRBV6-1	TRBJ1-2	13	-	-	TGTGCCAGCAGTGGAGACAGACCCTATGGCTACACCTTC	CASSGDRPYGYTF
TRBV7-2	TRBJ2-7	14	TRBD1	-	TGTGCCAGCAGCTTCAAAGGGGGCTTATACGAGCAGTACTTC	CASSFKGGLYEQYF
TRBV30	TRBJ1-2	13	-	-	-	CAWGTGTGNGYPF
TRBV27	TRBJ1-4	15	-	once	TGTGCCAGCAGAGCGGACAGCACCTTCAATGAAAAACTGTTTTTT	CASRADSTFNEKLFF
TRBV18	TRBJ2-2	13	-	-	TGTGCCAGCTCCCGGAGGGACACCGGGGAGCTGTTTTTT	CASSRRDTGELFF
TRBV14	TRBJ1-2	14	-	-	TGTGCCAGCAGCCTTAATAGCGTGGACTATGGCTACACCTTC	CASSLNSVDYGYTF
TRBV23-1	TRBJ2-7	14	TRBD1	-	TGCGCCAGCAGTTCCGGACAGGGGAGGAACGAGCAGTACTTC	CASSSGQGRNEQYF
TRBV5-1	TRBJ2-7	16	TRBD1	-	TGCGCCAGCAGTCTGGGAGGGGACAGGGCTACCTACGAGCAGTACTTC	CASSLGGDRATYEQYF
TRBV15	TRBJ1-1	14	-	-	TGTGCCACCAGCGCGGGGAGAGGGAACACTGAAGCTTTCTTT	CATSAGRGNTEAFF
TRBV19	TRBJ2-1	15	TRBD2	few	TGTGCCAGTAGTATTCGGACTAGTTACGCGAATGAGCAGTTCTTC	CASSIRTSYANEQFF
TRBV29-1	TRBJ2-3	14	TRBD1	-	TGCAGCGTTGAGAGGGACAGTAGCACAGATACGCAGTATTTT	CSVERDSSTDTQYF
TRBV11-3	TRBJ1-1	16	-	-	TGTGCCAGCAGCTTAGCGTCGTGGCCGAAGAACACTGAAGCTTTCTTT	CASSLASWPKNTEAFF
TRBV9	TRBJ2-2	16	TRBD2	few	TGTGCCAGCAGCCCCCGAACTAGCGGGAGTGGTGGGGAGCTGTTTTTT	CASSPRTSGSGGELFF
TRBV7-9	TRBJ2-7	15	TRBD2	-	TGTGCCAGCAGCTCCACTAGCGGGTCCTCCTACGAGCAGTACTTC	CASSSTSGSSYEQYF
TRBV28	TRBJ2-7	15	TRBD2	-	TGTGCCAGCAGTTTCAAAGCACTAGCGGGAGCCGAGCAGTACTTC	CASSFKALAGAEQYF
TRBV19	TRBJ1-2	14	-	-	TGTGCCAGTAGTACCCAAAGGGGTACCTATGGCTACACCTTC	CASSTQRGTYGYTF
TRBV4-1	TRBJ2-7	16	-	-	TGCGCCAGCAGCCAAGACAGGGAGGGCAGGGGTGGCGAGCAGTACTTC	CASSQDREGRGGEQYF
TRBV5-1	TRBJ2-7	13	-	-	TGCGCCAGCAGCTTGCGTCAGGGGTACGAGCAGTACTTC	CASSLRQGYEQYF
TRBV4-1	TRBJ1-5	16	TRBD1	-	TGCGCCAGCAGCCAAGACACAGGGGGGGGTCGGCAGCCCCAGAATTTT	CASSQDTGGGRQPQNF
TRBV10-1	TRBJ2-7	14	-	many	TGCGCCACCCAGACAGGGAGGCCCTCCTACGAGCAGTACTTC	CATQTGRPSYEQYF
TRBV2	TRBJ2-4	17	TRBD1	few	TGTGCCAGCCGGGACAGGGGGCTTATGCGTTATGAAAACATTCAGTACTTC	CASRDRGLMRYENIQYF
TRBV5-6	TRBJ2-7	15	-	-	TGTGCCAGCAGCTTCGGACTACCGACGGGGGACGAGCAGTACTTC	CASSFGLPTGDEQYF
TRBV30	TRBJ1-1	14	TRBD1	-	TGTGCCTGGAGCCTGGGACAGACGAACACTGAAGCTTTCTTT	CAWSLGQTNTEAFF
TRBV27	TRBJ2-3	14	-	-	TGTGCCAGCAGTTTTAGCGACGGCACAGATACGCAGTATTTT	CASSFSDGTDTQYF
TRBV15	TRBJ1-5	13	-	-	TGTGCCACCAGCAGACAGTCAAATCAGCCCCAGCATTTT	CATSRQSNQPQHF
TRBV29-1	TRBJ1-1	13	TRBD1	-	TGCAGCGTATTACAGGGGTCTGTGGCAGAAGCTTTCTTT	CSVLQGSVAEAFF
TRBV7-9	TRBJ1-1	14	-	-	TGTTCCAGCAGCTTAGCGGGGGGGCTCACTGAAGCTTTCTTT	CSSSLAGGLTEAFF
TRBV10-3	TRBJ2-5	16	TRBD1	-	TGTGCCATCAGTGAGTCAGGACAGGGCAATGGGGAGACCCAGTACTTC	CAISESGQGNGETQYF
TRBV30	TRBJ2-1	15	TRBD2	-	TGTGCCTGGAGAGAAACTAGCGGGCCCTACAATGAGCAGTTCTTC	CAWRETSGPYNEQFF
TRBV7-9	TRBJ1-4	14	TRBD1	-	TGTGCCAGCATCAAAGGACAGGGACCTGAAAAACTGTTTTTT	CASIKGQGPEKLFF
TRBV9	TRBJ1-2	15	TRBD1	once	TGTGCCAGCAGCTCCAGACAGGGGGCAAACTATGGCTACACCTTC	CASSSRQGANYGYTF
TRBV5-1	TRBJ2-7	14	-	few	TGTTTTTTTTTCAAGCAGAAGGCGGCATACGAGCAGTACTTC	CFFFKQKAAYEQYF
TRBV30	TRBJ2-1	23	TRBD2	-	TGTGCCTGGAGTGTATTAGACCGGCCGGGAGGGCACAACTCCAAAAACTCCTACAATGAGCAGTTCTTC	CAWSVLDRPGGHNSKNSYNEQFF
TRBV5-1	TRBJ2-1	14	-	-	TGCGCCAGCACCCAGGGTAGCAGCTACAATGAGCAGTTCTTC	CASTQGSSYNEQFF
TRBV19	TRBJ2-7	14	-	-	TGTGCCAGTAGTATGGCAGGGTCGGAGTACGAGCAGTACTTC	CASSMAGSEYEQYF
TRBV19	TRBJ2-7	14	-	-	TGTGCCAGTAGTATGGGACTGGCAGCCTACAAGCAGTACTTC	CASSMGLAAYKQYF
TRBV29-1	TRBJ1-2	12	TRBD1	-	TGCAGCGTTCTAACAGGGGTCACTGGCTACACCTTC	CSVLTGVTGYTF
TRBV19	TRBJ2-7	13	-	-	TGTGCCAGTAGTATATCGGGGAGAAACGAGCAGTACTTC	CASSISGRNEQYF
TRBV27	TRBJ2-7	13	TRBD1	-	TGTGCCAGCTGGACAGGGCCCGCCTACGAGCAGTACTTC	CASWTGPAYEQYF
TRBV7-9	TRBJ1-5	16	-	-	TGTGCCAGCAGCTTATACCGCGTGGGCAGCAATCAGCCCCAGAATTTT	CASSLYRVGSNQPQNF
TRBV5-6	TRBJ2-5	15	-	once	TGTGCCAGCAGCTTGAGTTACGCAGGGGGGGAGACCCAGTACTTC	CASSLSYAGGETQYF